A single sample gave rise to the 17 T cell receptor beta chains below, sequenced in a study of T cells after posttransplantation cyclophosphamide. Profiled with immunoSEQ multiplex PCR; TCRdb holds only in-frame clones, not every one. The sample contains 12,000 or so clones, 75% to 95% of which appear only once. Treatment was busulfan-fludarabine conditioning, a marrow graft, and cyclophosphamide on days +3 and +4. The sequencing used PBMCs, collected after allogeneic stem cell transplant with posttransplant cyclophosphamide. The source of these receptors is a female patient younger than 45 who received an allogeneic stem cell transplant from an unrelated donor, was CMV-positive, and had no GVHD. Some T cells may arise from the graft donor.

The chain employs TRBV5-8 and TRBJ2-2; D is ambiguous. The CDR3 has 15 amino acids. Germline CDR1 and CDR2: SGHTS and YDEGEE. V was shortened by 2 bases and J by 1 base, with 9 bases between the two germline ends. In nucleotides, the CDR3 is TGTGCCAGCAGCTTAACGCGGAAGAACACCGGGGAGCTGTTTTTT. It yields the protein CASSLTRKNTGELFF.

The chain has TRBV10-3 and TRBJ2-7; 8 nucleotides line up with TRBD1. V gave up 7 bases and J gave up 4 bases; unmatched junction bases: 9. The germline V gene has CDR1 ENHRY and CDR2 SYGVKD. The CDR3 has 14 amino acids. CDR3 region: CAITAGQGGYEQYF. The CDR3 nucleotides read TGTGCCATCACGGCAGGACAGGGTGGATACGAGCAGTACTTC.

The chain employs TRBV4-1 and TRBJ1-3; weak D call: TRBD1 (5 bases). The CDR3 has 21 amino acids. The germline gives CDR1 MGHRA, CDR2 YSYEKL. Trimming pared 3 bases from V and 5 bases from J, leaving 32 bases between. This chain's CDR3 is CASSHTNLMTPRSDSRNTIYF. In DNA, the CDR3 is TGCGCCAGCAGCCACACCAATTTGATGACACCCAGGAGCGACAGTCGAAACACCATATATTTT.

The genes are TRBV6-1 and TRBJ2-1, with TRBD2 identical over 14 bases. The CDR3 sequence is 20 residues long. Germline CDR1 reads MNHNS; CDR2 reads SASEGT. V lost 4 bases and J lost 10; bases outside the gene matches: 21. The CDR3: CASSGPRLAGGPGRLREQFF. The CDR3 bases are TGTGCCAGCAGTGGACCAAGACTAGCGGGAGGGCCTGGGCGGCTAAGAGAGCAGTTCTTC.

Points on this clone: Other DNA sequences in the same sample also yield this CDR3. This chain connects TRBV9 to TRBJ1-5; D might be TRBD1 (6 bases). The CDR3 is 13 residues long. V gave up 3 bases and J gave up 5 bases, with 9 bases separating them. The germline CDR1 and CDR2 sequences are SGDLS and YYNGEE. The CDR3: CASSGTDHQPQHF. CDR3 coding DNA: TGTGCCAGCAGCGGGACAGATCATCAGCCCCAGCATTTT.

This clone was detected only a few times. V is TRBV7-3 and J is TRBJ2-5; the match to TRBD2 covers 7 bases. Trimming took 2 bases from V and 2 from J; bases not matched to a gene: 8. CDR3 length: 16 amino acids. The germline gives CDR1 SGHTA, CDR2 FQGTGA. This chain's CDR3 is CASSLSAPSGQETQYF. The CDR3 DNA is TGTGCCAGCAGCTTATCAGCCCCTAGCGGACAAGAGACCCAGTACTTC. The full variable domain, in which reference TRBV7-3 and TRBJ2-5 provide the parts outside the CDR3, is GAGVSQTPSNKVTEKGKYVELRCDPISGHTALYWYRQSLGQGPEFLIYFQGTGAADDSGLPNDRFFAVRPEGSVSTLKIQRTERGDSAVYLCASSLSAPSGQETQYFGPGTRLLVL.

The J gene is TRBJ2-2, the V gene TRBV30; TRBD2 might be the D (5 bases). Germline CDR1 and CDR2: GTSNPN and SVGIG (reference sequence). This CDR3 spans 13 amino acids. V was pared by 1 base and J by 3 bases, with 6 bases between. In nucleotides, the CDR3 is TGTGCCTGGAGTGAGGACTACACCGGGGAGCTGTTTTTT. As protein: CAWSEDYTGELFF.

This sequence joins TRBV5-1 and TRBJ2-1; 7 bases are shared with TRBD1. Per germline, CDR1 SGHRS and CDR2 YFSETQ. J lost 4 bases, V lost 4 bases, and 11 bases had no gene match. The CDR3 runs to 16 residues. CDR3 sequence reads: CASSGRQGSIYNEQFF. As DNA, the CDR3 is TGCGCCAGCAGCGGCAGACAGGGTAGTATTTACAATGAGCAGTTCTTC.

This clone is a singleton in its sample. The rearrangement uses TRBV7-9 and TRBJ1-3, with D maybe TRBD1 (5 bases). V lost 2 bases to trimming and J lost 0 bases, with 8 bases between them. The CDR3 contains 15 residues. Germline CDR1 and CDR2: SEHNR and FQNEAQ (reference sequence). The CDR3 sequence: CASSLKGASGNTIYF. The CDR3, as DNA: TGTGCCAGCAGCTTAAAAGGGGCCTCTGGAAACACCATATATTTT.

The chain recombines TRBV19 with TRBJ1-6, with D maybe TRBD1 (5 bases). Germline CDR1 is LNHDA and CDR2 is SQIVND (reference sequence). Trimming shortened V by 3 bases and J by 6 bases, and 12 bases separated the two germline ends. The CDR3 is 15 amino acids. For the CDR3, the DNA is TGTGCCAGTAGTATGGGGGGACGGATTAATTCACCCCTCCACTTT. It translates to CASSMGGRINSPLHF.

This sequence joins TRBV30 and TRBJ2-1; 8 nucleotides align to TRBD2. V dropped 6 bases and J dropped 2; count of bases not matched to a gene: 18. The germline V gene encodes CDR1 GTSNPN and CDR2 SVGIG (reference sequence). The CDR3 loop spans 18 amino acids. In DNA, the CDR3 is TGTGCCTGTAAGATGAGGGTAGGTAGCGGGGTTACCTACAATGAGCAGTTCTTC. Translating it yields CACKMRVGSGVTYNEQFF. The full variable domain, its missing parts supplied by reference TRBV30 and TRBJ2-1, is SQTIHQWPATLVQPVGSPLSLECTVEGTSNPNLYWYRQAAGRGLQLLFYSVGIGQISSEVPQNLSASRPQDRQFILSSKKLLLSDSGFYLCACKMRVGSGVTYNEQFFGPGTRLTVL.

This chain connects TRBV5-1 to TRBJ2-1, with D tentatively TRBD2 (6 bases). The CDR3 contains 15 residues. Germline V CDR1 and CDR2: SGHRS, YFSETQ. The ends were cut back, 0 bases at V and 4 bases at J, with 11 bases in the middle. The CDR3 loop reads CASSLVGGRYNEQFF. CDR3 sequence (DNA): TGCGCCAGCAGCTTGGTGGGGGGAAGGTACAATGAGCAGTTCTTC.

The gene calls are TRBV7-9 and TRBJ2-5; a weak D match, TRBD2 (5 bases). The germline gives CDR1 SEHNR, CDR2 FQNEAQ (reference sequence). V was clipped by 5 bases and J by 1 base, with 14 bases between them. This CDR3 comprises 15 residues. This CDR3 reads CASSPLLELQETQYF. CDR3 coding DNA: TGTGCCAGCAGCCCGCTACTAGAGCTCCAAGAGACCCAGTACTTC. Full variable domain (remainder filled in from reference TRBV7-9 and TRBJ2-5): DTGVSQNPRHKITKRGQNVTFRCDPISEHNRLYWYRQTLGQGPEFLTYFQNEAQLEKSRLLSDRFSAERPKGSFSTLEIQRTEQGDSAMYLCASSPLLELQETQYFGPGTRLLVL.

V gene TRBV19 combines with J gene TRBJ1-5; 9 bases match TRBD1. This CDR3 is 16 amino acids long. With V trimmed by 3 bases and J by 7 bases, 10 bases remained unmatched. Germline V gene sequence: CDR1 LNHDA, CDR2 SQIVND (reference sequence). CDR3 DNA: TGTGCCAGTAGTATCTTTCGGGGACAGGGCGCGCAGCCCCAGCATTTT. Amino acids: CASSIFRGQGAQPQHF.

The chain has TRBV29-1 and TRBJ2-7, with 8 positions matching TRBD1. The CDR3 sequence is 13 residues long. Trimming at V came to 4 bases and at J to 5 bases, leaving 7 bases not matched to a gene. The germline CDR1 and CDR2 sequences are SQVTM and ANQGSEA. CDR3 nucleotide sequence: TGCAGCGTTGCCCGGGGACAGGCTCACGAGCAGTACTTC. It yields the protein CSVARGQAHEQYF.

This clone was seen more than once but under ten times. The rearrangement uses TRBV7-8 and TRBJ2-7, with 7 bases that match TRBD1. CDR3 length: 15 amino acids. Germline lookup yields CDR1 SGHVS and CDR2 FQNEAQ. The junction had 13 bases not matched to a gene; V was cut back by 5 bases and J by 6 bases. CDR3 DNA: TGTGCCAGCAGCAAAACAGGGGTCCCCCATGGCGAGCAGTACTTC. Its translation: CASSKTGVPHGEQYF.

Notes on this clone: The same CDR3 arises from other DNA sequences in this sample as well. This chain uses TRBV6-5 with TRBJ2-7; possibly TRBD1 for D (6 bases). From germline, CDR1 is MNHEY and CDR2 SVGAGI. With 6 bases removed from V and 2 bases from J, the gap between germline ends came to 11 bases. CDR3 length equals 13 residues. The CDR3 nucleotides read TGTGCCAGCAGCCTCGACAGGACCTACGAGCAGTACTTC. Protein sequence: CASSLDRTYEQYF.